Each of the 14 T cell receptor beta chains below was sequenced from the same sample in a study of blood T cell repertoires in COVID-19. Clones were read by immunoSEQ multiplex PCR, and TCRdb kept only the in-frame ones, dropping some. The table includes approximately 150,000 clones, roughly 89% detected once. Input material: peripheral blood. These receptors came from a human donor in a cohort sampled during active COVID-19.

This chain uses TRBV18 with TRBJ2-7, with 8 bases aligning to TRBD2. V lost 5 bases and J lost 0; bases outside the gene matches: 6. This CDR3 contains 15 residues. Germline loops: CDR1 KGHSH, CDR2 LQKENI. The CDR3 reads CASSALSGNSYEQYF. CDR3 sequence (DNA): TGTGCCAGCTCAGCTCTTAGCGGGAACTCCTACGAGCAGTACTTC.

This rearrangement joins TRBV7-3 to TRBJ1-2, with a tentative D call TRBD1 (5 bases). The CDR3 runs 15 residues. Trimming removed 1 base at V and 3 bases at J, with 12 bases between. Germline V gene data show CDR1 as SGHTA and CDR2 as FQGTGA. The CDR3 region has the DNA TGTGCCAGCAGCTTAATGCCAGGGCCCGACTATGGCTACACCTTC. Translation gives CASSLMPGPDYGYTF.

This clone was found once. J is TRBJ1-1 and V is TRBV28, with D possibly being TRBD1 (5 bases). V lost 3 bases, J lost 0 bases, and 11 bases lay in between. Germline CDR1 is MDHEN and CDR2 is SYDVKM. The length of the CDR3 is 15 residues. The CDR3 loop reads CASSFLTDLNTEAFF. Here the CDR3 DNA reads TGTGCCAGCAGTTTTCTGACAGACCTGAACACTGAAGCTTTCTTT. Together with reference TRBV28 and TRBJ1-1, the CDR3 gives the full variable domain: DVKVTQSSRYLVKRTGEKVFLECVQDMDHENMFWYRQDPGLGLRLIYFSYDVKMKEKGDIPEGYSVSREKKERFSLILESASTNQTSMYLCASSFLTDLNTEAFFGQGTRLTVV.

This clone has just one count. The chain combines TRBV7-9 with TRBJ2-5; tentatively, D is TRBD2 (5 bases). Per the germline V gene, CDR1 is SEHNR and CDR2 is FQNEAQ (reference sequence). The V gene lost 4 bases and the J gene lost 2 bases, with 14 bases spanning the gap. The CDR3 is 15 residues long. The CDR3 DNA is TGTGCCAGCAGCTCCGGAGACGGGGTTCAAGAGACCCAGTACTTC. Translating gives CASSSGDGVQETQYF.

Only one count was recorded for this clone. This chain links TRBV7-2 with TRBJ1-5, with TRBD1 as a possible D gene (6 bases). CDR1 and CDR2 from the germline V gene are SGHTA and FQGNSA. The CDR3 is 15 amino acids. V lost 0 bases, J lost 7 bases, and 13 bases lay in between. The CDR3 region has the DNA TGTGCCAGCAGCTTAGCCCCTGGACAGCGCCAGCCCCAGCATTTT. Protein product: CASSLAPGQRQPQHF.

The CDR3 is CASSASTGEAGNTIYF. The CDR3, as DNA: TGTGCCAGCAGCGCCTCGACAGGGGAGGCTGGAAACACCATATATTTT. V usage is TRBV9 and J usage is TRBJ1-3, with 8 bases fitting TRBD1. J was trimmed by 2 bases and V by 3 bases; bases with no gene match: 7. Germline V gene data show CDR1 as SGDLS and CDR2 as YYNGEE. The CDR3 covers 16 residues.

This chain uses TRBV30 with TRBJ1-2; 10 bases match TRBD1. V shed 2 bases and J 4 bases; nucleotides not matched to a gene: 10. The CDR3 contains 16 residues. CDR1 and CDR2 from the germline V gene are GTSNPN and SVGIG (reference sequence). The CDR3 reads CAWSSGQGLLGYGYTF. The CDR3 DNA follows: TGTGCCTGGAGTTCGGGACAGGGGTTGCTGGGCTATGGCTACACCTTC.

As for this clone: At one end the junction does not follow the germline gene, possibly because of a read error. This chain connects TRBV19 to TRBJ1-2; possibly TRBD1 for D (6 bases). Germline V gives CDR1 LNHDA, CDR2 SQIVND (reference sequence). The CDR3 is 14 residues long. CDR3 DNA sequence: TGCGCCCGTATCCCGGGGGGGGGCGCGGATGGCTACACCTTC. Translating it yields CARIPGGGADGYTF.

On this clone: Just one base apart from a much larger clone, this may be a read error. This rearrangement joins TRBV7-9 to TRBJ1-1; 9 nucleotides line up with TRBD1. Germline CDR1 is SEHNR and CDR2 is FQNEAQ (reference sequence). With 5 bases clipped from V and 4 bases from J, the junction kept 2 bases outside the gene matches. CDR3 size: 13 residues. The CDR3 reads CASSQTGGTEAFF. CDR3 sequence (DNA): TGTGCCAGCAGCCAGACAGGGGGCACTGAAGCTTTCTTT.

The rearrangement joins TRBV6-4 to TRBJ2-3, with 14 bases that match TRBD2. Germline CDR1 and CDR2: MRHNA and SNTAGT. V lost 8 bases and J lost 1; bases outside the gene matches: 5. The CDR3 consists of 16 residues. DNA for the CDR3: TGTGCCAGCCGGACTAGCGGGAGGTATGGCACAGATACGCAGTATTTT. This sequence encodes CASRTSGRYGTDTQYF.

The CDR3, as DNA: TGTGCCAGCAGCCTAACCAGGGGGCGCGACTATGGCTACACCTTC. It specifies CASSLTRGRDYGYTF. The V call is TRBV6-5, the J call TRBJ1-2; 8 bases align to TRBD1. Trimming took 6 bases from V and 3 from J; bases not matched to a gene: 9. Germline V CDR1 and CDR2: MNHEY, SVGAGI. The CDR3 totals 15 residues.

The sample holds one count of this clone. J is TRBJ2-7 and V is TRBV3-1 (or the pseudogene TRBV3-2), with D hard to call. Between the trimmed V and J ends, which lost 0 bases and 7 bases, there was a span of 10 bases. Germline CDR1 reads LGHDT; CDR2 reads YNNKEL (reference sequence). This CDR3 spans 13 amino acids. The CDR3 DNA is TGTGCCAGCAGCCAAGATAATTTGAGGGAGCAGTACTTC. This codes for CASSQDNLREQYF.

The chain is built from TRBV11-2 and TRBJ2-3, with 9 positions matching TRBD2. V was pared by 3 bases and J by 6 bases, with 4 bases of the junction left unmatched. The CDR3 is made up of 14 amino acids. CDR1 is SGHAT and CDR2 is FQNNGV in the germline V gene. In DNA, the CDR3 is TGTGCCAGCAGCTTTAGCGGGGGAGTTGATACGCAGTATTTT. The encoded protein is CASSFSGGVDTQYF.

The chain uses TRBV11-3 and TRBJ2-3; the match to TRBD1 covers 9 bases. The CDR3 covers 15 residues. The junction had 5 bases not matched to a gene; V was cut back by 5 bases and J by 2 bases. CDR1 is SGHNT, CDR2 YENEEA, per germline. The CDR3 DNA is TGTGCCAGCAGCCCAGGACAGGGGAACACAGATACGCAGTATTTT. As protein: CASSPGQGNTDTQYF.